One T cell receptor beta chain is described in this entry. Recovered status in Cohort 3 required two negative PCRs, clearance, or symptom resolution. Authors' data handling: Reference gene primer amplification in the assay estimated nucleated cell counts. The table came from immunoSEQ multiplex PCR; TCRdb's copy has only in-frame clones and leaves some out. Clone size and the V and J calls come from that table; the DNA yielded D and trimming. There are 330,000 or so clones in the sample; about 88% occur only once, and 3% lies in the top ten. The CDR3 sequence is 15 residues long. Germline loops: CDR1 SGHAT, CDR2 FQNNGV. Deletions cut 3 bases from V and 5 bases from J, with 16 bases between. The data stem from a study of blood T cell repertoires in COVID-19. Study as a whole: Whether acute or convalescent, the COVID-19 samples came from the United States, Italy and Spain.

The clonotype comes from a woman in her twenties or thirties who had recovered from COVID-19. Sequencing was done on a sample of PBMCs or T cells enriched from blood (not recorded which). V usage is TRBV11-2 and J usage is TRBJ2-5; possible D gene TRBD1, 6 bases. CDR3 region: CASSFRGQSAETQYF. In DNA, the CDR3 is TGTGCCAGCAGCTTCCGTGGACAGTCTGCTGAGACCCAGTACTTC.